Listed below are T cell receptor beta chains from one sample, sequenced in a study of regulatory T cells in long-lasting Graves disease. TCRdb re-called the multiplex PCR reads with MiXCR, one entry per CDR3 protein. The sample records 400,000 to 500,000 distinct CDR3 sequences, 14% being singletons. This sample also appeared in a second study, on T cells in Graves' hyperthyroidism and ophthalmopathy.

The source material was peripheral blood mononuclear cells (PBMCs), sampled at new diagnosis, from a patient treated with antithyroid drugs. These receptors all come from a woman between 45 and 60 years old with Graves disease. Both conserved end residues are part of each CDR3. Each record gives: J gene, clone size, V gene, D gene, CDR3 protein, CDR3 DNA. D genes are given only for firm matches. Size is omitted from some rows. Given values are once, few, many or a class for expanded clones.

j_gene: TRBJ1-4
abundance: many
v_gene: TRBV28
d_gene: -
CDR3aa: CASSLGFPNEKLFF
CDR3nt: TGTGCCAGCAGTTTGGGGTTCCCTAATGAAAAACTGTTTTTT

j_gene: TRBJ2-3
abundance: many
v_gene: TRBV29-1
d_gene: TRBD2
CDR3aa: CSVEEGYSGIGTDTQYF
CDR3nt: TGCAGCGTTGAAGAGGGGTATAGCGGGATAGGCACAGATACGCAGTATTTT

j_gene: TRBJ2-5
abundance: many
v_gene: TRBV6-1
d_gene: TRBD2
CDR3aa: CASSPGGSGREQETQYF
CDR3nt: TGTGCCAGCAGTCCCGGGGGTAGCGGGAGAGAACAAGAGACCCAGTACTTC

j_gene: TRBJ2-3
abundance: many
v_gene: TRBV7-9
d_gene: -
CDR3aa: CASSPDRPNTDTQYF
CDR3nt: TGTGCCAGCAGCCCCGACAGGCCTAACACAGATACGCAGTATTTT

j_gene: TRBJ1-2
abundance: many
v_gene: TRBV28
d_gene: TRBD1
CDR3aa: CASSWDSYYGYTF
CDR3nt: TGTGCCAGCAGCTGGGACAGCTACTATGGCTACACCTTC

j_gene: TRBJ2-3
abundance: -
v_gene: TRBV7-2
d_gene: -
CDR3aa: CASSLGRERTDTQYF
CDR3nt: TGTGCCAGCAGCTTAGGGAGGGAGCGGACAGATACGCAGTATTTT

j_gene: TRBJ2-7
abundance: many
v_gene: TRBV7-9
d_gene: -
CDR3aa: CASSSRRAGYEQYF
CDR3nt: TGTGCCAGCAGCTCCCGCCGGGCGGGCTACGAGCAGTACTTC

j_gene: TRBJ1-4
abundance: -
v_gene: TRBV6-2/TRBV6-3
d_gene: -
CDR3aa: CASSEVGGFLEKLFF
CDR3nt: TGTGCCAGCAGTGAAGTGGGGGGGTTTTTGGAAAAACTGTTTTTT

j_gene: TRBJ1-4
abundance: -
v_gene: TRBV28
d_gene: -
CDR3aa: CASSFRLYEKLFF
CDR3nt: TGTGCCAGCAGTTTCAGGTTATATGAAAAACTGTTTTTT

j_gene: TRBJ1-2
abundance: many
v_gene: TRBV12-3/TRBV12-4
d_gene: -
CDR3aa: CASSYKDSPGGYTF
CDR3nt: TGTGCCAGCAGTTACAAGGACAGTCCGGGGGGCTACACCTTC

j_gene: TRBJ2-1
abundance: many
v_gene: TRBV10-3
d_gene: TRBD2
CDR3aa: CAIGLAGGNEQFF
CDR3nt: TGTGCCATCGGGCTAGCGGGAGGAAATGAGCAGTTCTTC

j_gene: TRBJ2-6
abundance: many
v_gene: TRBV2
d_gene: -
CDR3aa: CASSEGKGSRSGANVLTF
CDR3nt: TGTGCCAGCAGTGAAGGGAAGGGCTCAAGGTCAGGGGCCAACGTCCTGACTTTC

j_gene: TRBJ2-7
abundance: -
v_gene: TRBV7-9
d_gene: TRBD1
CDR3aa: CASSFGQGAHEQYF
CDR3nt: TGTGCCAGCAGCTTCGGACAGGGAGCCCACGAGCAGTACTTC

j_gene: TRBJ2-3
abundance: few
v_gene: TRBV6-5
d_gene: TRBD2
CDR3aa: CASSYSGRAGTQYF
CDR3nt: TGTGCCAGCAGTTACTCGGGGAGGGCGGGTACGCAGTATTTT

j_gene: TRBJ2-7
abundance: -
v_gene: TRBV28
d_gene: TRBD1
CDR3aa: CASSLRTGQGEQYF
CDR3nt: TGTGCCAGCAGTTTAAGGACAGGGCAGGGAGAGCAGTACTTC

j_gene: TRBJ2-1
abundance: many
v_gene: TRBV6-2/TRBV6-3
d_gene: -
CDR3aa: CASSYEAASYNEQFF
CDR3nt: TGTGCCAGCAGTTACGAAGCGGCCTCCTACAATGAGCAGTTCTTC

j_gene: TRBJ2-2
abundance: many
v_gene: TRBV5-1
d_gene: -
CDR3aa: CASSLPDVPYNTGELFF
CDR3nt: TGCGCCAGCAGCTTGCCAGACGTACCGTACAACACCGGGGAGCTGTTTTTT

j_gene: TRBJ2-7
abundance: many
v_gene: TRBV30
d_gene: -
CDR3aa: CAWSVSGDGYEQYF
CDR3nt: TGTGCCTGGAGTGTATCCGGGGACGGCTACGAGCAGTACTTC

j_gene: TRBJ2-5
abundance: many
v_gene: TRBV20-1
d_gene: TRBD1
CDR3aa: CSARDSYDRGSPYTQYF
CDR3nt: TGCAGTGCTAGAGACTCTTATGACAGGGGGTCCCCATATACCCAGTACTTC

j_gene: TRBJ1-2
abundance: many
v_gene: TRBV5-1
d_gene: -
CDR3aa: CASSLGNSNSGYGYTF
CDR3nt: TGCGCCAGCAGCTTGGGGAATTCGAACAGTGGCTATGGCTACACCTTC

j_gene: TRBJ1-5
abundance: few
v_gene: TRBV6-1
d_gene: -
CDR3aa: CASRSGGSNQPQHF
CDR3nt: TGTGCCAGCAGATCCGGGGGTAGCAATCAGCCCCAGCATTTT

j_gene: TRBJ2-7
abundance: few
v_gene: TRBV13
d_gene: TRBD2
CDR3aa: CASSSPLLAGPGEQYF
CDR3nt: TGTGCCAGCAGCTCCCCCTTACTAGCGGGACCCGGGGAGCAGTACTTC

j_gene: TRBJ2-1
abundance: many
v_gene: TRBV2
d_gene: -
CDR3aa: CASRYGTAVSGDIYNEQFF
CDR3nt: TGTGCCAGCAGGTATGGGACAGCAGTTAGCGGAGACATTTACAATGAGCAGTTCTTC

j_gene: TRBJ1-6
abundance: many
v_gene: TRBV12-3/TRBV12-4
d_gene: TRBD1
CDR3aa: CASSSTGGMENSPLHF
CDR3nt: TGTGCCAGCAGTTCGACAGGGGGGATGGAGAATTCACCCCTCCACTTT

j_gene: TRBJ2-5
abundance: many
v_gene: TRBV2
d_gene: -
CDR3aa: CASRPGQNQETQYF
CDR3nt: TGTGCCAGCAGGCCCGGACAGAACCAAGAGACCCAGTACTTC

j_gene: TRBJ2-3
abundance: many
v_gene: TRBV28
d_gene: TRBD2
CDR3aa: CASREESSGRADTQYF
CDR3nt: TGTGCCAGCAGAGAGGAGTCTAGCGGGAGGGCAGATACGCAGTATTTT

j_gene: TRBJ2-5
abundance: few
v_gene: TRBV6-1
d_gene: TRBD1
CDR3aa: CASSEAPDRGWETQYF
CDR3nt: TGTGCCAGCAGTGAAGCCCCCGACAGGGGTTGGGAGACCCAGTACTTC

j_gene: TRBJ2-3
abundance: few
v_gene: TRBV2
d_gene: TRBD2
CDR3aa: CASQPPPSSGSADTQYF
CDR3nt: TGTGCCAGCCAACCTCCCCCTAGTAGCGGGAGTGCAGATACGCAGTATTTT

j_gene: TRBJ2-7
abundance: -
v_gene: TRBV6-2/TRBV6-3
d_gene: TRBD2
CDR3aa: CASSYSGLAGEQYF
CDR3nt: TGTGCCAGCAGTTACTCGGGACTAGCGGGCGAGCAGTACTTC

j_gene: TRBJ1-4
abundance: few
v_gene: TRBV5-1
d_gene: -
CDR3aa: CASSREPIATNEKLFF
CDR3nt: TGCGCCAGCAGCCGGGAGCCGATCGCAACTAATGAAAAACTGTTTTTT

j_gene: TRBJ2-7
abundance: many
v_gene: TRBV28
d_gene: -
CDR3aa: CAAAPTSYEQYF
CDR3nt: TGTGCAGCAGCCCCCACATCGTACGAGCAGTACTTC

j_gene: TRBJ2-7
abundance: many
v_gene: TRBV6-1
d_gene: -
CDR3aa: CASNLSYEQYF
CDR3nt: TGTGCCAGCAACCTGTCCTACGAGCAGTACTTC

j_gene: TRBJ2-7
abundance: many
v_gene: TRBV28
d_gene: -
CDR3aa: CASSPVPGTQYEQYF
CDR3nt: TGTGCCAGCAGTCCCGTCCCCGGGACGCAATACGAGCAGTACTTC

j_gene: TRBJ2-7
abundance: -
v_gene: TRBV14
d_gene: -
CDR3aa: CASSQPGTTYEQYF
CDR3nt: TGTGCCAGCAGCCAACCAGGGACAACCTACGAGCAGTACTTC

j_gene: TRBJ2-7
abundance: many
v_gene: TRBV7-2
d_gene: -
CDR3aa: CASSLVAKLYEQYF
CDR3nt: TGTGCCAGCAGCTTAGTGGCTAAGCTTTACGAGCAGTACTTC

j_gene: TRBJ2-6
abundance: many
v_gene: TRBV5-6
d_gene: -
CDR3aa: CASSEVPSGANVLTF
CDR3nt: TGTGCCAGCAGTGAGGTACCGTCTGGGGCCAACGTCCTGACTTTC

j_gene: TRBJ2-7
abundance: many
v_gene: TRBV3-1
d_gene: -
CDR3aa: CASSQDGRSYEQYF
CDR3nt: TGTGCCAGCAGCCAAGACGGGAGATCCTACGAGCAGTACTTC

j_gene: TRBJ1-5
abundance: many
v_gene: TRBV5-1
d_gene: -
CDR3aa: CASSLLLLSNQPQHF
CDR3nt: TGCGCCAGCAGCTTGTTACTCCTTAGCAATCAGCCCCAGCATTTT

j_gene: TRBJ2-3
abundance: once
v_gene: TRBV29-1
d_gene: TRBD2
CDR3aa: CSAFDMTSGSPTQYF
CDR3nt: TGCAGCGCTTTTGACATGACTAGCGGGAGTCCCACGCAGTATTTT

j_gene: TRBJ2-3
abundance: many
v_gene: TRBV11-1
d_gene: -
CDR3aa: CASSLAGGKADTQYF
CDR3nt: TGTGCCAGCAGCCTCGCTGGGGGCAAGGCAGATACGCAGTATTTT

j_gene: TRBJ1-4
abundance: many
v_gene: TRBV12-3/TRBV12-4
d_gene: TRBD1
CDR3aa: CASRGQNDEKLFF
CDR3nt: TGTGCCAGCAGGGGACAGAACGATGAAAAACTGTTTTTT

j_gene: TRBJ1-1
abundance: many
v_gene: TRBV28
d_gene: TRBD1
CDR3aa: CASSLNRDSGERPEAFF
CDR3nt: TGTGCCAGCAGTCTAAACCGGGACAGCGGGGAGCGACCTGAAGCTTTCTTT